This T cell receptor beta chain was profiled in a study of beta chain features in type 1 diabetes. Study-wide findings and caveats: The VDJ junctions of type 1 diabetes patients carried fewer insertions and more deletions.

Using CD45RO/CCR7/CD25/CD127/CD95/CD27, CD4+ naive, central memory, regulatory and stem cell-like memory cells were sorted. The sample holds a few counts of this clone. Its antigen is not known. Expressed TCRB transcripts were sequenced, since all the RNA that had been isolated was reverse transcribed. The protocol was immunoSEQ multiplex PCR, while the TCRdb copy is restricted to in-frame clones and leaves out a portion. The table shows around 350,000 clones, with around 12% occurring only once. The sequence was obtained from a young man in good health. The source material was naive CD4+ T cells from blood.

The CDR3 spells CASSPRQGVSSGNTIYF. CDR3 bases: TGTGCCAGCTCACCCCGACAGGGGGTAAGCTCTGGAAACACCATATATTTT. This chain uses TRBV18 with TRBJ1-3; 9 nucleotides align to TRBD1. Germline V gene data show CDR1 as KGHSH and CDR2 as LQKENI. V was clipped by 3 bases and J by 0 bases; unmatched bases: 6. CDR3 length equals 17 residues.